The sequence of this T cell receptor beta chain was determined in a study of response to subunit inactivated influenza vaccine (dated by TCRdb to the late 2010s). Regarding the study in general: The study used deep quantitative T cell receptor repertoire profiling to track responses to a trivalent subunit inactivated influenza vaccine. General study outcomes and caveats: It was suggested by the authors that each seasonal influenza vaccination may recruit only a limited number of new T cells.

The V end gives up 0 bases and the J end 5 bases, leaving 11 bases in the junction not matched to a gene. From cysteine to phenylalanine, the CDR3 is 17 amino acids long. The entry retains the CDR3 DNA only, 51 bases that are in frame from base 1. The germline V gene supplies CDR1 ENHRY and CDR2 SYGVKD. The library came from RT-PCR. The listed sequencing device is Illumina HiSeq 2500. The public reads were quality trimmed at Q25 with fastp and then assembled into clones with MiXCR by TCRdb, keeping productive beta chains. CDR3 protein sequences are deduplicated, and each keeps its most common genes and DNA. In this sample the table shows a few hundred thousand distinct CDR3 sequences, 20% to 25% of which occur a single time. 10% of the sample is in the top ten clones. Details on this clonotype: Which antigen it targets is not known. There are no base qualities to consult, and no much larger clone falls within one base.

The source is a man in his fifties or sixties who received an inactivated influenza vaccine. Donor details come from another sample of the same person, matched by shared clones. Sequenced here: PBMCs from blood, sampled 21 months after vaccination. The chain employs TRBV10-3 and TRBJ2-3, with 7 bases matching TRBD2. The CDR3 loop reads CAISESLSSRGGDTQYF. The bases are TGTGCCATCAGTGAGTCTCTGTCCTCTCGCGGGGGAGATACGCAGTATTTT.